The next 18 T cell receptor beta chains were all read from a single sample in a study of tumor and adjacent non-tumor tissue in lung cancer. The template was RNA from unsorted bulk tissue. Three rounds of nested PCR, following a modified ARM-PCR protocol, produced the TCRbeta library. Each CDR3 protein gets one entry after TCRdb re-called the multiplex PCR reads with MiXCR. The sample lists tens of thousands of distinct CDR3 sequences, roughly 70% occurring once. Sequenced sample: lung tumor tissue. The receptor source for this set is a man between 60 and 75 years old with non-small cell lung cancer.

This clonotype was picked up many times. This sequence joins TRBV6-6 and TRBJ2-3; TRBD2 matches 8 bases. This CDR3 contains 16 residues. V lost 4 bases and J lost 3; bases outside the gene matches: 9. Germline assignment: CDR1 MNHNY and CDR2 SVGAGI (reference sequence). CDR3 DNA: TGTGCCAGCAGTTCCCTCCCGGCGGGGGGAACAGATACGCAGTATTTT. This codes for CASSSLPAGGTDTQYF.

This clonotype occurred a few times. A much larger clone lies one base from this, so it may be a read error. This sequence joins TRBV6-1 and TRBJ2-4, with D tentatively TRBD1 (5 bases). This CDR3 spans 15 amino acids. Trimming stripped 3 bases from V and 2 bases from J, with 11 bases between. Germline V gene lookup returns CDR1 MNHNS and CDR2 SASEGT. The CDR3 loop reads CASSEDILTKNIQYF. The CDR3 DNA is TGTGCCAGCAGTGAGGACATTTTAACCAAAAACATTCAGTACTTC.

To note about this clonotype: The CDR3 end shows no conserved phenylalanine or tryptophan, and so a read error is likely. This chain joins TRBV29-1 and TRBJ2-1; 15 bases agree with TRBD2. This CDR3 is built from 14 residues. CDR1 SQVTM and CDR2 ANQGSEA come from the germline V gene. With V trimmed by 6 bases and J by 6 bases, 3 bases remained unmatched. The CDR3 DNA reads TGCAGCGTGGGGACTAGCGGGAGGCCCAATGAGCAGTTCCTC. Amino acids: CSVGTSGRPNEQFL.

On this clonotype itself: At one end, the junction sequence differs from germline, possibly due to a read error. As DNA, the CDR3 is TGTACCAGCAGTTTGAGGACTGGAACCTATAATTCACGCCTCCACTTT. Its translation is CTSSLRTGTYNSRLHF. The J gene is TRBJ1-6, the V gene TRBV6-5; D gene ambiguous. The CDR3 is made up of 16 amino acids. Germline V gene lookup returns CDR1 MNHEY and CDR2 SVGAGI.

About this clonotype: A much larger clone is a single base away; this may be a read error. The rearrangement links TRBV11-2 to TRBJ2-3; D remains ambiguous. The CDR3 has 13 amino acids. Germline V gene data show CDR1 as SGHAT and CDR2 as FQNNGV. V gave up 1 base and J gave up 7 bases, with 9 bases separating them. The CDR3 sequence is CASSLGWRYTQYF. DNA of the CDR3: TGTGCCAGCAGCTTAGGGTGGCGGTATACGCAGTATTTT.

About this clonotype: Sequence at one end of the junction differs from germline and may be a read error. V is TRBV28 and J is TRBJ1-1, with D hard to call. Per germline, CDR1 MDHEN and CDR2 SYDVKM. This CDR3 is built from 12 residues. The CDR3 DNA reads TGTGCCAGCAGTCCCGGGGTTACTGAAACTTTCTTT. Protein product: CASSPGVTETFF.

The chain combines TRBV6-5 with TRBJ1-1; 8 positions match TRBD1. The germline V gene encodes CDR1 MNHEY and CDR2 SVGAGI. J was trimmed by 6 bases and V by 2 bases; bases with no gene match: 2. The CDR3 extends over 13 amino acids. The CDR3 region is CASSYDRGAEAFF. The CDR3 region has the DNA TGTGCCAGCAGTTACGACAGGGGCGCTGAAGCTTTCTTT.

Points on this clonotype: The junction differs from germline at one of its ends, possibly a read error. This rearrangement joins TRBV11-3 to TRBJ1-6; D not certain. Looked up from germline, CDR1 is SGHNT and CDR2 is YENEEA. This CDR3 is 13 amino acids long. CDR3 region: CASSSGVQSPLHF. The CDR3 nucleotides read TGTGCTAGCAGCTCCGGGGTGCAATCACCCCTCCACTTT.

The gene calls are TRBV6-1 and TRBJ2-7, with D tentatively TRBD1 (6 bases). V was cut by 6 bases and J by 8 bases, with 14 bases left in between. Germline CDR1 and CDR2: MNHNS and SASEGT. The CDR3 covers 12 residues. The CDR3 sequence: CASSNVRDKQYF. The CDR3 DNA is TGTGCCAGCAGCAACGTCAGGGACAAGCAGTACTTC.

To note about this clonotype: A single base separates this from a much larger clone, so it may be a read error. No conserved phenylalanine or tryptophan ends this CDR3, so it is likely a read error. This chain links TRBV19 with TRBJ1-5, with 7 bases fitting TRBD1. Trimming at V came to 11 bases and at J to 4 bases, leaving 5 bases not matched to a gene. The CDR3 length is 12 residues. Germline lookup yields CDR1 LNHDA and CDR2 SQIVND (reference sequence). The CDR3 is CAVQGVNQPQHY. The CDR3 DNA reads as TGTGCCGTCCAGGGGGTTAATCAGCCCCAGCATTAT.

V usage is TRBV20-1 and J usage is TRBJ1-5; a possible D gene is TRBD1 (5 bases). Between the trimmed V and J ends, which lost 7 bases and 0 bases, there was a span of 19 bases. This CDR3 has 16 amino acids. The germline V gene has CDR1 DFQATT and CDR2 SNEGSKA (reference sequence). CDR3 DNA: TGCAGTGTCGGGATAGGGGTCTCTCGTAGCAATCAGCCCCAGCATTTT. It translates to CSVGIGVSRSNQPQHF.

Comments on this clonotype: Its ends do not fully match the called genes, so a read error is possible. V and J are TRBV5-4 and TRBJ2-1; possible D gene TRBD2, 5 bases. The CDR3 length is 14 residues. Germline V lookup: CDR1 SGHNT, CDR2 YYREEE (reference sequence). The CDR3 bases are TGTGTCAGCAGCTCGGGAACAGTTGCAGCTGAGCAGTTCTTC. It encodes CVSSSGTVAAEQFF.

Comment on this clonotype: A read error may produce the germline difference seen at one junction end. V gene TRBV6-5 combines with J gene TRBJ2-7; TRBD1 might be the D (6 bases). The CDR3 sequence is 13 residues long. In germline, CDR1 is MNHEY, CDR2 SVGAGI. This CDR3 is CAGSSTGLSEQYF. As DNA, the CDR3 is TGTGCCGGCAGTTCTACAGGGCTGAGTGAGCAGTACTTC.

With respect to this clonotype: Since the CDR3 does not end with the conserved phenylalanine or tryptophan, this likely comes from a read error. V gene TRBV12-3 or TRBV12-4 combines with J gene TRBJ2-5; possibly TRBD1 or TRBD2 for D (6 bases each). This CDR3 has 13 residues. V was cut by 6 bases and J by 7 bases, with 15 bases left in between. The CDR3 is CASRWGRGGTQYL. DNA for the CDR3: TGTGCCAGCAGGTGGGGGCGGGGAGGGACCCAGTACCTC.

The CDR3 spells CASGPPWSSLHF. Written as DNA, the CDR3 is TGTGCCAGCGGCCCGCCGTGGTCATCCCTCCACTTT. The chain combines TRBV12-3 or TRBV12-4 with TRBJ1-6; D is unresolved. The CDR3 consists of 12 residues. The V and J ends lost 8 bases and 14 bases respectively, with 16 bases between them.

This clonotype is judged large. V and J are TRBV4-1 and TRBJ2-2; D remains ambiguous. Germline-derived CDR1 and CDR2 are MGHRA and YSYEKL. The CDR3 consists of 16 residues. Trimming took off 1 base at V and 6 bases at J, with 15 bases between the two ends. CDR3 protein: CASSQGQGPAAGELFF. CDR3 DNA: TGCGCCAGCAGCCAAGGGCAAGGACCCGCCGCCGGGGAGCTGTTTTTT.

The chain couples TRBV6-6 to TRBJ1-6; D gene ambiguous. Trimming removed 7 bases from V and 11 bases from J, with 18 bases in between. Germline V CDR1 and CDR2: MNHNY, SVGAGI (reference sequence). The CDR3 loop spans 14 amino acids. Here the CDR3 reads CASILMVPEAPLHF. CDR3 coding DNA: TGTGCCAGCATCCTGATGGTCCCGGAGGCACCCCTCCACTTT.

This clonotype was seen only once. The chain is built from TRBV28 and TRBJ1-5; D is ambiguous. The V gene's germline CDR1 is MDHEN and CDR2 SYDVKM. The CDR3 consists of 12 residues. Between the trimmed V and J ends, which lost 10 bases and 7 bases, there was a span of 14 bases. In DNA form, the CDR3 reads TGTGCCACCTCCGAGACGAAGCAGCCCCAGCATTTT. It specifies CATSETKQPQHF. Supplemented by reference TRBV28 and TRBJ1-5, the full variable domain reads DVKVTQSSRYLVKRTGEKVFLECVQDMDHENMFWYRQDPGLGLRLIYFSYDVKMKEKGDIPEGYSVSREKKERFSLILESASTNQTSMYLCATSETKQPQHFGDGTRLSIL.